This record concerns one T cell receptor (beta chain) sequence. The CDR3 extends over 15 amino acids. Germline V CDR1 and CDR2: KGHSY, FQNENV. Trimming cost V 4 bases and J 8 bases, with 15 bases left between them. This entry belongs to a study of blood T cell repertoires in COVID-19. In the original analysis: Researchers report that nucleated cell counts were estimated from reference gene primer amplification. Profiled with immunoSEQ multiplex PCR; TCRdb holds only in-frame clones, not every one. Clone size and V and J calls were adopted from that table, with D and trimming inferred from the DNA. Of 250,000 to 300,000 clones in the sample, approximately 79% were seen once.

Sequences were obtained from PBMCs or T cells enriched from blood (not recorded which). The source of this sequence is a man aged 25-40 years with acute COVID-19. The chain recombines TRBV16 with TRBJ1-6; D ambiguous. This CDR3 is CASSPDIIHDSPLHF. In DNA form, the CDR3 reads TGTGCCAGCAGCCCTGACATAATACACGATTCACCCCTCCACTTT.